This TCR beta chain is drawn from a study of blood T cell repertoires in COVID-19. Per germline, CDR1 KGHSH and CDR2 LQKENI. The V end lost 3 bases, the J end lost 0 bases, and 6 bases lay between the germline ends. This CDR3 is 14 amino acids long. A word on this clone: The sample contains more than one DNA sequence encoding this CDR3.

Produced via immunoSEQ multiplex PCR; TCRdb's table is partial and in-frame only. Of 85,000 to 120,000 clones listed, around 87% are singletons. Specimen: peripheral blood. The sequence was obtained from a woman aged 50 to 65 with COVID-19, enrolled during active disease. This rearrangement joins TRBV18 to TRBJ1-5; D unresolved. In nucleotides, the CDR3 is TGTGCCAGCTCACCCGGTGATAGCAATCAGCCCCAGCATTTT. The encoded protein is CASSPGDSNQPQHF.